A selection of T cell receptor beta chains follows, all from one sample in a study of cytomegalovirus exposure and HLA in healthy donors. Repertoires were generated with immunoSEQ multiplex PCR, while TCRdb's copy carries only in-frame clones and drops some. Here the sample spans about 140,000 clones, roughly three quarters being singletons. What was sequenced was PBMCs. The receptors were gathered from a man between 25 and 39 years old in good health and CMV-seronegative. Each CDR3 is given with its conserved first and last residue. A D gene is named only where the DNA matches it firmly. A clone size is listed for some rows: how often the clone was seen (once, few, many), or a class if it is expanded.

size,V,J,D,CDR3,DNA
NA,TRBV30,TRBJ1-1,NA,CAWRGPGEAFF,TGTGCCTGGAGAGGGCCGGGGGAAGCTTTCTTT
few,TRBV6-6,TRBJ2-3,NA,CASSYRDSYTDTQYF,TGTGCCAGCAGTTACCGGGACTCTTACACAGATACGCAGTATTTT
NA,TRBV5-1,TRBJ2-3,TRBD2,CASSLEGGRGTDTQYF,TGCGCCAGCAGCTTGGAAGGCGGGAGGGGCACAGATACGCAGTATTTT
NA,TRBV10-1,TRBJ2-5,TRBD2,CASWGQVSGREETQYF,TGCGCCAGTTGGGGGCAGGTCAGCGGGAGAGAAGAGACCCAGTACTTC
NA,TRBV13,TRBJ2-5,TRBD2,CASSLGLALGTQYF,TGTGCCAGCAGCCTGGGACTAGCTCTGGGGACCCAGTACTTC
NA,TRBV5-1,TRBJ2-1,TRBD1,CASSLGTGVDEQFF,TGCGCCAGCAGCTTGGGGACAGGGGTGGATGAGCAGTTCTTC
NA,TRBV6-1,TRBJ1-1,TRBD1,CASSQGATEAFF,TGTGCCAGCAGTCAGGGGGCCACTGAAGCTTTCTTT
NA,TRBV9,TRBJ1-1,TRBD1,CASSVDPGQITEAFF,TGTGCCAGCAGCGTTGACCCGGGACAGATCACTGAAGCTTTCTTT
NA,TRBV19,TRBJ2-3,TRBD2,CASSPRTSGISTDTQYF,TGTGCCAGTAGTCCTCGGACTAGCGGGATTAGCACAGATACGCAGTATTTT
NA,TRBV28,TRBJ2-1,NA,CASTRAGVTSEQFF,TGTGCCAGCACCAGAGCCGGGGTAACAAGTGAGCAGTTCTTC
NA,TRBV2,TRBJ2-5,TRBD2,CASSAGTTGGKTQYF,TGTGCCAGCAGTGCCGGGACTACGGGCGGTAAGACCCAGTACTTC
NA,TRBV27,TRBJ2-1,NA,CASSLSAGNEQFF,TGTGCCAGCAGTTTATCGGCGGGCAATGAGCAGTTCTTC
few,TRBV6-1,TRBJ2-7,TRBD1,CASSTGQGDNEQYF,TGTGCCAGCAGTACGGGACAGGGGGACAACGAGCAGTACTTC
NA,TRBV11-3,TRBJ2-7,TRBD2,CASSPPGGEQYF,TGTGCCAGCAGCCCGCCGGGGGGCGAGCAGTACTTC
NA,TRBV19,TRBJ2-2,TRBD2,CASSRLAGGNTGELFF,TGTGCCAGTAGTAGACTAGCGGGGGGTAACACCGGGGAGCTGTTTTTT
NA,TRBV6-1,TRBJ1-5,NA,CASSEKAGMRANQPQHF,TGTGCCAGCAGTGAAAAGGCAGGCATGAGGGCGAATCAGCCCCAGCATTTT
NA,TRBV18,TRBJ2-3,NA,CASSPPGVDTQYF,TGTGCCAGCTCACCCCCAGGGGTAGATACGCAGTATTTT
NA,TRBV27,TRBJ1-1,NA,CASSFAPGAEAFF,TGTGCCAGCAGTTTCGCCCCGGGAGCTGAAGCTTTCTTT
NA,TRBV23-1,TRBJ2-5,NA,CASRNRDQETQYF,TGCGCCAGCAGAAACAGGGACCAAGAGACCCAGTACTTC
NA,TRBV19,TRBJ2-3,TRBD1,CASKDRGSPDTQYF,TGTGCCAGTAAGGACAGGGGAAGCCCAGATACGCAGTATTTT
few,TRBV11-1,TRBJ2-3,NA,CASSFTPDTQYF,TGTGCCAGCAGCTTCACTCCAGATACGCAGTATTTT
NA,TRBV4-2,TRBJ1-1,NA,CASSQDLDGWHTEAFF,TGTGCCAGCAGCCAAGATCTAGATGGGTGGCACACTGAAGCTTTCTTT